This record concerns one TCR beta chain sequence. This sample is part of a study of blood T cell repertoires in COVID-19. Assay: immunoSEQ multiplex PCR; the TCRdb copy retains only in-frame clones and omits some. This table holds about 280,000 clones, under 90% found once. This CDR3 spans 13 amino acids. V lost 5 bases, J lost 9 bases, and 15 bases lay in between. CDR1 and CDR2 (germline): SGHRS, YFSETQ. The sequence derives from a woman aged 40 to 50 who had recovered from COVID-19. The chain joins TRBV5-1 to TRBJ2-1, with D maybe TRBD1 (6 bases). The sequencing input was peripheral blood. CDR3 region: CASRYTGFLEQFF. The DNA of the CDR3 is TGCGCCAGCAGGTACACAGGGTTTCTTGAGCAGTTCTTC.